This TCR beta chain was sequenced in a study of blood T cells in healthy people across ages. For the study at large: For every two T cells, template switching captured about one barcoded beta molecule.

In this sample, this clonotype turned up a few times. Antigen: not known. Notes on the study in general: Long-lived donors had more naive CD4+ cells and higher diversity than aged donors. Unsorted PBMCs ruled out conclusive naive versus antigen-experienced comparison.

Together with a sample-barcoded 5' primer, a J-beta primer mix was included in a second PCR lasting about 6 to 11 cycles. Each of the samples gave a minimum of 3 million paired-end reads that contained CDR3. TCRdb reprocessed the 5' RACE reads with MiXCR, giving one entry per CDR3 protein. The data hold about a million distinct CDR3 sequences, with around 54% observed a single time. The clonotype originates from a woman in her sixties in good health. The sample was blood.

CDR3: CASSEWMLAGEQYF. The CDR3 coding sequence is TGTGCCAGCAGTGAATGGATGCTGGCCGGTGAGCAGTACTTC. The genes are TRBV25-1 and TRBJ2-4; no clear D gene. The V gene lost 1 base and the J gene lost 13 bases, with 17 bases spanning the gap. Germline assignment: CDR1 MGHDK and CDR2 SYGVNS. There are 14 residues in the CDR3.